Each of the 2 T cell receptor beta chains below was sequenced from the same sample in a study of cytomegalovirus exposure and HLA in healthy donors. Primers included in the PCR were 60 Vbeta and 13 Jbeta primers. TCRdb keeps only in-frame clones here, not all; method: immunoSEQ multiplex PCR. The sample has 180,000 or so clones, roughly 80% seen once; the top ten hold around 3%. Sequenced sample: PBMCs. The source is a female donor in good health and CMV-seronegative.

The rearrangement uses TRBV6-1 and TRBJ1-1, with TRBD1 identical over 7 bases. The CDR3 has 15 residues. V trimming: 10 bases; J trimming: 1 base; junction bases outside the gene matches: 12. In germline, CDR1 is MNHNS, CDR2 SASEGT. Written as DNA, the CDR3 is TGTGCCACCAATAGGGCAGGGGGACGGAACACTGAAGCTTTCTTT. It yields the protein CATNRAGGRNTEAFF.

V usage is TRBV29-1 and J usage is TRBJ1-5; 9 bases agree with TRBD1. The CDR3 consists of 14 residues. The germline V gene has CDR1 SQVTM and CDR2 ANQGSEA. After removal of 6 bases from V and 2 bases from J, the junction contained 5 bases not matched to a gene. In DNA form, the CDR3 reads TGCAGCGTGGGGACAGGGACTGGCAATCAGCCCCAGCATTTT. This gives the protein CSVGTGTGNQPQHF.